This passage covers 14 T cell receptor beta chains from one sample sequenced in a study of shared clonotypes between healthy human individuals. Generated by immunoSEQ multiplex PCR, the TCRdb table keeps only in-frame clones and is missing some. This table holds around 2,000,000 clones, roughly 94% found once. Sequenced material: naive CD4+ T cells sorted from blood. The subset was: CD45RA+ positively selected. Every receptor here comes from a man aged 18-30 years in good health.

This clone was seen once. The chain uses TRBV4-1 and TRBJ2-1; TRBD2 matches 9 bases. This CDR3 has 15 residues. With V trimmed by 2 bases and J by 9 bases, 8 bases remained unmatched. The germline gives CDR1 MGHRA, CDR2 YSYEKL. CDR3 in DNA: TGCGCCAGCAGCCAAATATCGGGACTAGCCACTGAGCAGTTCTTC. This sequence encodes CASSQISGLATEQFF.

V usage is TRBV7-9 and J usage is TRBJ2-7; D is undetermined. The ends were cut back, 1 base at V and 5 bases at J, with 12 bases in the middle. Germline V gene sequence: CDR1 SEHNR, CDR2 FQNEAQ (reference sequence). The CDR3 has 14 amino acids. The CDR3 reads CASSLDTLNNEQYF. The CDR3 nucleotides read TGTGCCAGCAGCTTAGACACTCTCAATAACGAGCAGTACTTC.

V is TRBV7-8 and J is TRBJ2-7; D may correspond to TRBD1 or TRBD2 (5 bases each). CDR1 is SGHVS, CDR2 FQNEAQ, per germline. The CDR3 is 14 amino acids. V dropped 7 bases and J dropped 0 bases, with 13 bases sitting between them. CDR3 in DNA: TGTGCCAGCACCTTCAGGGACCTCTCCTACGAGCAGTACTTC. Encoded protein: CASTFRDLSYEQYF.

The chain joins TRBV30 to TRBJ1-1; no definite D call. V lost 7 bases to trimming and J lost 3 bases, with 21 bases between them. This CDR3 has 15 residues. CDR1 and CDR2 from the germline V gene are GTSNPN and SVGIG (reference sequence). In DNA form, the CDR3 reads TGTGCCTCCAAGGGTAACTTCCGAGCGGACACTGAAGCTTTCTTT. Protein sequence: CASKGNFRADTEAFF.

The chain recombines TRBV5-1 with TRBJ2-7; 7 positions agree with TRBD2. Trimming at V came to 2 bases and at J to 0 bases, leaving 11 bases not matched to a gene. Looked up from germline, CDR1 is SGHRS and CDR2 is YFSETQ. The CDR3 totals 17 residues. The CDR3 region is CASSFRSITSDSYEQYF. DNA of the CDR3: TGCGCCAGCAGCTTCCGATCAATTACTAGCGACTCCTACGAGCAGTACTTC.

The gene calls are TRBV7-9 and TRBJ1-3; D unclear. Per germline, CDR1 SEHNR and CDR2 FQNEAQ (reference sequence). The V and J ends lost 0 bases and 6 bases respectively, with 12 bases between them. CDR3 length: 15 residues. This CDR3 is CASSLAKGSENTIYF. In DNA form, the CDR3 reads TGTGCCAGCAGCTTAGCAAAGGGTTCGGAAAACACCATATATTTT.

The chain employs TRBV5-5 and TRBJ1-2; D unresolved. Between the trimmed V and J ends, which lost 0 bases and 1 base, there was a span of 7 bases. Germline V lookup: CDR1 SGHKS, CDR2 YYEKEE (reference sequence). The CDR3 length is 14 residues. CDR3 amino acids: CASSLAGNNYGYTF. The CDR3 DNA is TGTGCCAGCAGCTTGGCGGGGAATAACTATGGCTACACCTTC.

The genes are TRBV11-2 and TRBJ2-1, with 10 bases that match TRBD1. Germline V gene data show CDR1 as SGHAT and CDR2 as FQNNGV. J gave up 4 bases and V 7 bases, and 7 bases lay outside the gene matches. The CDR3 has 15 residues. This CDR3 reads CASTKTGGTYNEQFF. The CDR3, as DNA: TGTGCCAGCACCAAGACAGGGGGCACTTACAATGAGCAGTTCTTC.

The chain has TRBV5-6 and TRBJ2-7; no clear D gene. CDR1 and CDR2 from the germline V gene are SGHDT and YYEEEE. The CDR3 consists of 12 residues. The germline V and J ends were trimmed by 6 bases and 6 bases, with 13 bases remaining between them. This CDR3 is CASNPGEGEQYF. The DNA of the CDR3 is TGTGCCAGCAACCCAGGAGAAGGCGAGCAGTACTTC.

This chain joins TRBV5-1 and TRBJ1-5; TRBD1 might be the D (5 bases). V was shortened by 4 bases and J by 1 base, with 15 bases between the two germline ends. The germline V gene has CDR1 SGHRS and CDR2 YFSETQ. The CDR3 spans 16 residues. The DNA for the CDR3 is TGCGCCAGCAGCGAGGAGGGACCCGGGAGCAATCAGCCCCAGCATTTT. It codes for CASSEEGPGSNQPQHF.

V gene TRBV2 combines with J gene TRBJ2-6; no clear D gene. Germline V gene data show CDR1 as SNHLY and CDR2 as FYNNEI. With 9 bases removed from V and 4 bases from J, the gap between germline ends came to 7 bases. The CDR3 length is 12 residues. CDR3 residues: CASRTGANVLTF. The CDR3 coding sequence is TGTGCCAGTCGGACCGGGGCCAACGTCCTGACTTTC.

The gene calls are TRBV5-6 and TRBJ2-1; D gene ambiguous. This CDR3 contains 15 residues. Looked up from germline, CDR1 is SGHDT and CDR2 is YYEEEE. V was cut by 0 bases and J by 0 bases, with 7 bases left in between. The CDR3, as DNA: TGTGCCAGCAGCTTGGGACACCTCTCCTACAATGAGCAGTTCTTC. Translation gives CASSLGHLSYNEQFF.

In regard to this clone: A junction end diverges from the germline sequence, so it may reflect a read error. This chain links TRBV5-1 with TRBJ1-4; TRBD1 matches 9 bases. Germline loops: CDR1 SGHRS, CDR2 YFSETQ. The CDR3 loop spans 17 amino acids. CDR3 in amino acids: CASSLDRGFTNGEKLFF. DNA for the CDR3: TGCGCCAGCAGTTTGGACAGGGGTTTCACGAATGGTGAAAAACTGTTTTTT.

The chain carries TRBV4-1 and TRBJ2-5; 9 positions agree with TRBD1. V shed 4 bases and J 3 bases; nucleotides not matched to a gene: 9. The CDR3 runs to 16 residues. The germline CDR1 and CDR2 sequences are MGHRA and YSYEKL. The CDR3 coding sequence is TGCGCCAGCAGCCTCAGGACAGGGGACCCCGAAGAGACCCAGTACTTC. Encoded protein: CASSLRTGDPEETQYF.